The T cell receptor beta chain under discussion was sequenced for a study of T cell responses to AZD1222 COVID-19 vaccine. Broader study findings: The reported proportion of spike-specific TCRs targeting unmutated variant regions was nearly half. Spike-wide coverage was observed for vaccine-associated CD4 TCRs, with dominant responses at 160-218 and 743-854.

A note on this clone: The antigen remains undetermined.

The table came from immunoSEQ multiplex PCR; TCRdb's copy has only in-frame clones and leaves some out. The sample includes 90,000 to 150,000 clones, roughly 88% seen only once; the top ten take 4% to 5.5%. Sequencing used peripheral blood, obtained on day 0 of AZD1222 vaccination. This TCR was sampled from an adult in good health.

The CDR3 protein is CASSSGPSKAFF. CDR3 bases: TGTGCCAGCAGCTCCGGGCCTTCGAAAGCTTTCTTT. The V call is TRBV12-3 or TRBV12-4, the J call TRBJ1-1; D gene ambiguous. The CDR3 length is 12 residues. V lost 6 bases, J lost 9 bases, and 14 bases lay in between.